A selection of T cell receptor beta chains follows, all from one sample in a study of blood T cell repertoires in COVID-19. Profiled with immunoSEQ multiplex PCR; TCRdb holds only in-frame clones, not every one. The sample lists around 300,000 clones, about nine tenths occurring once. The sequenced sample was peripheral blood. All receptors come from a man in his fifties with acute or convalescent COVID-19. Each CDR3 is given with its conserved first and last residue.

len,j_gene,v_gene,CDR3aa
15,TRBJ2-7,TRBV19,CASSFGGGRSYEQYF
13,TRBJ2-5,TRBV5-5,CASSLVVQETQYF
11,TRBJ1-2,TRBV10-1,CASQGAYGYTF
11,TRBJ1-1,TRBV6-5,CASSIQGSTFF
15,TRBJ2-2,TRBV30,CAWSVGAGRAGELFF
14,TRBJ2-1,TRBV9,CASSPYGENNEQFF
12,TRBJ2-5,TRBV2,CASKQGWETQYF
16,TRBJ1-2,TRBV11-2,CASSLRDRGTLDGYTF
15,TRBJ1-1,TRBV25-1,CASSELERGNTEAFF
14,TRBJ1-5,TRBV2,CASRGDRYNQPQHF
17,TRBJ1-1,TRBV19,CASSIEGTGGGNTEAFF
13,TRBJ1-2,TRBV5-1,CASSEDTTYGYTF
18,TRBJ2-5,TRBV27,CASSPLAGGMGARETQYF
14,TRBJ1-4,TRBV6-5,CASSLQGGNEKLFF
13,TRBJ2-1,TRBV9,CASSVVSGNEQFF
13,TRBJ2-7,TRBV3-1/TRBV3-2,CASSLGGEYEQYF
14,TRBJ2-7,TRBV7-3,CASSPSGGAYEQYF
14,TRBJ2-1,TRBV11-3,CASSPGARDNEQFF
15,TRBJ1-4,TRBV6-6,CATQRVSGGDEKLFF
15,TRBJ1-2,TRBV19,CASSSQGANNYGYTF
16,TRBJ1-4,TRBV4-1,CASSQERVQGREKLFF
15,TRBJ2-5,TRBV10-3,CAISDRGPGGETQYF
17,TRBJ2-6,TRBV2,CASSVRGQISGANVLTF
16,TRBJ2-6,TRBV11-3,CASSPQGVSGANVLTF
14,TRBJ2-5,TRBV5-4,CASNRQGTQETQYF
14,TRBJ2-1,TRBV9,CASSVSGGAWEQFF
13,TRBJ2-7,TRBV10-1,CASSEGSGYEQYF
14,TRBJ1-1,TRBV6-5,CASSPPRRNTEAFF